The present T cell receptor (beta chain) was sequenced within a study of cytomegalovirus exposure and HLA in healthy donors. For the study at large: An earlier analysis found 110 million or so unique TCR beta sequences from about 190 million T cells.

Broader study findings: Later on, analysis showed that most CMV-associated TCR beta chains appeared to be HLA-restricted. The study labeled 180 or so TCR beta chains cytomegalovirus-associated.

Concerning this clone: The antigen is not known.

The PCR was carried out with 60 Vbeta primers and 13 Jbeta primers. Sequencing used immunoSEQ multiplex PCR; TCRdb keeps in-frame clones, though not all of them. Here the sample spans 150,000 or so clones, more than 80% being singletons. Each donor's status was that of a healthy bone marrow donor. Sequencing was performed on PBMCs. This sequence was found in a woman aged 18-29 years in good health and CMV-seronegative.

The CDR3 spells CAISGLAGIINEQFF. The CDR3 nucleotides are TGTGCCATCAGCGGACTAGCGGGAATTATAAATGAGCAGTTCTTC. The chain carries TRBV10-3 and TRBJ2-1, with 12 bases lining up with TRBD2. This CDR3 contains 15 residues. The trim removed 6 bases at V and 7 bases at J, leaving 7 bases unmatched. Germline V gene lookup returns CDR1 ENHRY and CDR2 SYGVKD.